The T cell receptor beta chain under discussion was sequenced for a study of cytomegalovirus exposure and HLA in healthy donors. As to this clone: Its antigen is as yet unknown.

The CDR3 has 14 amino acids. CDR1 and CDR2 from the germline V gene are MNHEY and SVGAGI. After removal of 4 bases from V and 7 bases from J, the junction contained 7 bases not matched to a gene. Broader study findings: The dataset shows that most TCR sequences were rare, while some public TCRs occurred in many donors. The later analysis indicated that the majority of CMV-associated TCR beta chains appeared HLA-restricted. Upon later analysis, TCR association rates were observed to vary by HLA locus, being highest for DRB1 and lowest for HLA-C.

Primers for the PCR totalled 60 Vbeta and 13 Jbeta. The protocol was immunoSEQ multiplex PCR, while the TCRdb copy is restricted to in-frame clones and leaves out a portion. The sample consists of around 200,000 clones, around 78% of them appearing once. The V and J genes are TRBV6-5 and TRBJ1-2, with 9 nucleotides matching TRBD1. The source material was PBMCs. This clonotype was obtained from a man between 25 and 39 years old in good health and CMV-seronegative. CDR3 coding DNA: TGTGCCAGCAGTTCCGGACAGGGGAGGTTTGGCTACACCTTC. Its translation is CASSSGQGRFGYTF.